The entry that follows covers one T cell receptor (beta chain) sequence. Its antigen is still unknown. With 5 bases removed from V and 9 bases from J, the gap between germline ends came to 16 bases. Germline CDR1 is MGHRA and CDR2 is YSYEKL. The CDR3 length is 13 residues. The sample belongs to a study of T cell responses to AZD1222 COVID-19 vaccine. The data were produced by immunoSEQ multiplex PCR, yet TCRdb's version contains in-frame clones alone and is incomplete. The data hold more than 100,000 clones, with more than 85% observed a single time. Points from the study as a whole: Baseline seropositivity characterized only six AZD1222 recipients.

The V call is TRBV4-1, the J call TRBJ1-1, with D perhaps TRBD1 (5 bases). This specimen consisted of peripheral blood, obtained on day 0 of AZD1222 vaccination. The TCR originated in an adult in good health. The CDR3 region is CASSDTGGGQAFF. As DNA, the CDR3 is TGCGCCAGCAGCGACACAGGCGGAGGACAAGCTTTCTTT.